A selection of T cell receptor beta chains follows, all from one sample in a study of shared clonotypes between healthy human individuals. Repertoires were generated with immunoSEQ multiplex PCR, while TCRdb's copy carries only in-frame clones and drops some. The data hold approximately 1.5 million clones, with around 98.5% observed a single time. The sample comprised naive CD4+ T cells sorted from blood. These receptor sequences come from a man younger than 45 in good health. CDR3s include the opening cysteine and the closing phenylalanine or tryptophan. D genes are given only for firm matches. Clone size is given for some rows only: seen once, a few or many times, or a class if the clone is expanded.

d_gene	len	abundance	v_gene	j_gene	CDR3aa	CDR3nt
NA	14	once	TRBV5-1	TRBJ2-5	CASSLNAAQETQYF	TGCGCCAGCAGCTTGAATGCTGCCCAAGAGACCCAGTACTTC
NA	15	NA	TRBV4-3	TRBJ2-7	CASNTEGGLSYEQYF	TGCGCCAGCAATACCGAGGGGGGGCTCTCCTACGAGCAGTACTTC
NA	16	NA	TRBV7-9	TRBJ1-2	CASSSLRGGEREGYTF	TGTGCCAGCAGCTCCCTGCGTGGGGGGGAGAGGGAAGGCTACACCTTC
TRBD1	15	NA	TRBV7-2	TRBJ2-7	CASSLAWDRALEQYF	TGTGCCAGCAGCTTAGCCTGGGACAGGGCCCTCGAGCAGTACTTC
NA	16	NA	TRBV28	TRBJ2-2	CASSPRLGSNTGELFF	TGTGCCAGCAGTCCCAGACTAGGGTCGAACACCGGGGAGCTGTTTTTT
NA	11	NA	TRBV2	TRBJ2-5	CASSPQETQYF	TGTGCCAGCAGCCCCCAAGAGACCCAGTACTTC
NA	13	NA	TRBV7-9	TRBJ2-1	CASSLVRNNEQFF	TGTGCCAGCAGCTTAGTACGTAACAATGAGCAGTTCTTC
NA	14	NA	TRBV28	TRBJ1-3	CASSLSGGLATIYF	TGTGCCAGCAGTTTATCGGGGGGTTTGGCCACCATATATTTT
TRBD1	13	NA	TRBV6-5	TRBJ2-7	CASRPGQGTEQYF	TGTGCCAGCAGGCCGGGACAGGGAACCGAGCAGTACTTC
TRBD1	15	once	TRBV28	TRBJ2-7	CASWPRTGPSYEQYF	TGTGCCAGCTGGCCCAGGACAGGGCCCTCCTACGAGCAGTACTTC
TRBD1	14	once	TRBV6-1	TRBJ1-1	CASSEQGADTEAFF	TGTGCCAGCAGTGAACAGGGGGCAGACACTGAAGCTTTCTTT
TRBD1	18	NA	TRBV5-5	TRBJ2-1	CASSRGTGGFSSYNEQFF	TGTGCCAGCAGCCGGGGGACAGGGGGCTTCAGCTCCTACAATGAGCAGTTCTTC
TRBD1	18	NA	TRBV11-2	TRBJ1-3	CASSFRGGGAGVRDTIYF	TGTGCCAGCAGCTTCAGGGGAGGGGGCGCTGGAGTCAGAGACACCATATATTTT
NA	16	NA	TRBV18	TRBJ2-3	CASSPLRGDITDTQYF	TGTGCCAGCTCACCACTGCGTGGGGATATCACAGATACGCAGTATTTT
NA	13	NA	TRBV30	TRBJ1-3	CAWREGPGNTIYF	TGTGCCTGGAGGGAAGGGCCGGGAAACACCATATATTTT
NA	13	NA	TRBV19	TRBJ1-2	CASSQPAEGGYTF	TGTGCCAGTAGTCAACCGGCAGAAGGTGGCTACACCTTC